A single sample gave rise to the 25 T cell receptor beta chains below, sequenced in a study of CD4+ T cells in melanoma. The table came from immunoSEQ multiplex PCR; TCRdb's copy has only in-frame clones and leaves some out. The sample has 9,500 to 13,000 clones; roughly 66% are singletons. The sequenced material came from cells from a culture (not recorded whether cultured in vitro). The origin of the receptors is a human donor with melanoma.

Worth noting for this clone: The junction and the germline gene differ at one end; a read error may be behind it. The CDR3 DNA reads as TGTGCCATCAGTGCGAACGGAATGGGCGAGCAGTACTTC. It specifies CAISANGMGEQYF. The chain links TRBV6-6 to TRBJ2-7; D call uncertain. The germline gives CDR1 MNHNY, CDR2 SVGAGI (reference sequence). The CDR3 extends over 13 amino acids.

The CDR3 DNA reads as TGTGCCAGCAGTGGGACAGGATCGATAATCTACGAGCAGTACTTC. It specifies CASSGTGSIIYEQYF. The chain recombines TRBV28 with TRBJ2-7; the match to TRBD1 covers 8 bases. CDR3 size: 15 residues. Germline V gene sequence: CDR1 MDHEN, CDR2 SYDVKM. Losses at the gene ends were 5 bases for V and 3 bases for J; bases not matched to a gene: 9. The full variable domain, completed using reference TRBV28 and TRBJ2-7, is DVKVTQSSRYLVKRTGEKVFLECVQDMDHENMFWYRQDPGLGLRLIYFSYDVKMKEKGDIPEGYSVSREKKERFSLILESASTNQTSMYLCASSGTGSIIYEQYFGPGTRLTVT.

V usage is TRBV18 and J usage is TRBJ2-2; D is unclear. V was trimmed by 3 bases and J by 1 base, leaving 6 bases between them. This CDR3 has 14 amino acids. Germline V gene lookup returns CDR1 KGHSH and CDR2 LQKENI. The chain's CDR3 is CASSPDGNTGELFF. CDR3 nucleotide sequence: TGTGCCAGCTCACCGGACGGGAACACCGGGGAGCTGTTTTTT.

This chain joins TRBV27 and TRBJ1-5; D unresolved. This CDR3 comprises 12 residues. CDR1 MNHEY and CDR2 SMNVEV come from the germline V gene (reference sequence). V was trimmed by 5 bases and J by 6 bases, leaving 8 bases between them. The CDR3 loop reads CASSRGGQPQHF. The CDR3 DNA sequence: TGTGCCAGCAGTCGAGGAGGTCAGCCCCAGCATTTT.

The chain couples TRBV5-1 to TRBJ2-2; D may correspond to TRBD1 or TRBD2 (6 bases each). V lost 0 bases and J lost 0, with 15 bases in between. In germline, CDR1 is SGHRS, CDR2 YFSETQ. This CDR3 has 18 amino acids. The CDR3 DNA reads TGCGCCAGCAGCTTGGACCCCCACGGGGGCACGAACACCGGGGAGCTGTTTTTT. Translation gives CASSLDPHGGTNTGELFF.

The chain combines TRBV30 with TRBJ1-1; 7 bases agree with TRBD1. Per the germline V gene, CDR1 is GTSNPN and CDR2 is SVGIG (reference sequence). The CDR3 runs to 13 residues. Trimming cost V 8 bases and J 1 base; bases outside gene matches: 7. The CDR3 nucleotides are TGTGCCCGCACAGGGGCACGGAACACTGAAGCTTTCTTT. It is translated as CARTGARNTEAFF.

In this sample, this clone turned up a few times. The gene calls are TRBV9 and TRBJ1-4; tentative D call: TRBD1 (5 bases). The V end lost 1 base, the J end lost 6 bases, and 16 bases lay between the germline ends. The CDR3 is 16 amino acids. Germline CDR1 reads SGDLS; CDR2 reads YYNGEE. The CDR3 spells CASSVSPGGDDEKLFF. CDR3 coding DNA: TGTGCCAGCAGCGTATCTCCTGGGGGGGATGATGAAAAACTGTTTTTT.

The J gene is TRBJ2-5, the V gene TRBV5-4; possible D gene TRBD2, 6 bases. The V gene's germline CDR1 is SGHNT and CDR2 YYREEE (reference sequence). V was clipped by 4 bases and J by 2 bases, with 18 bases between them. There are 16 residues in the CDR3. CDR3 sequence: CASSPRPGLDQETQYF. The CDR3 bases are TGTGCCAGCAGCCCTAGGCCGGGACTGGATCAAGAGACCCAGTACTTC.

The genes are TRBV7-8 and TRBJ1-4; TRBD1 matches at 7 bases. The ends lost 6 bases at V and 8 bases at J; junction bases unmatched: 9. Germline V CDR1 and CDR2: SGHVS, FQNEAQ. The CDR3 sequence is 14 residues long. The CDR3 sequence is CASSVRLGGEKLFF. In DNA, the CDR3 is TGTGCCAGCAGTGTCCGCTTAGGGGGCGAAAAACTGTTTTTT.

This clone was seen a few times. The J gene is TRBJ2-7, the V gene TRBV2, with 9 bases aligning to TRBD1. The CDR3 spans 13 residues. V dropped 9 bases and J dropped 3; count of bases not matched to a gene: 6. CDR1 and CDR2 (germline): SNHLY, FYNNEI. The CDR3 loop is CASTGTGLYEQYF. The CDR3 DNA follows: TGTGCCAGTACCGGGACAGGGCTCTACGAGCAGTACTTC. The full variable domain, in which reference TRBV2 and TRBJ2-7 provide the parts outside the CDR3, is EPEVTQTPSHQVTQMGQEVILRCVPISNHLYFYWYRQILGQKVEFLVSFYNNEISEKSEIFDDQFSVERPDGSNFTLKIRSTKLEDSAMYFCASTGTGLYEQYFGPGTRLTVT.

The chain combines TRBV6-5 with TRBJ1-1; D unclear. Germline assignment: CDR1 MNHEY and CDR2 SVGAGI. Trimming left V 10 bases short and J 1 base short, with 7 bases between. The CDR3 has 11 amino acids. Written as DNA, the CDR3 is TGTGCCACCGAGTGGAACACTGAAGCTTTCTTT. Amino acid sequence: CATEWNTEAFF.

This clone was counted a few times. This chain uses TRBV14 with TRBJ1-3; 9 nucleotides line up with TRBD1. Looked up from germline, CDR1 is SGHDN and CDR2 is FVKESK. Germline trimming cut 4 bases from V and 0 bases from J; bases unmatched to any gene: 13. There are 19 residues in the CDR3. As DNA, the CDR3 is TGTGCCAGCAGCCGAGCCGGGACAGGGTCCAGCTACTCTGGAAACACCATATATTTT. Encoded protein: CASSRAGTGSSYSGNTIYF.

The chain has TRBV10-1 and TRBJ2-3; the match to TRBD2 covers 11 bases. Per germline, CDR1 WNHNN and CDR2 SYGVQD (reference sequence). V lost 4 bases to trimming and J lost 5 bases; unmatched junction nucleotides: 11. The CDR3 is 17 residues long. The CDR3 here is CASSGPSGGSGGDTQYF. In DNA, the CDR3 is TGCGCCAGCAGTGGTCCTAGCGGGGGGTCCGGGGGAGATACGCAGTATTTT.

V is TRBV29-1 and J is TRBJ2-3, with TRBD1 identical over 9 bases. V lost 5 bases to trimming and J lost 6 bases; unmatched junction nucleotides: 12. There are 15 residues in the CDR3. Looked up from germline, CDR1 is SQVTM and CDR2 is ANQGSEA. The CDR3 reads CSVLDTGGLADTQYF. The CDR3 DNA follows: TGCAGCGTTCTCGATACAGGGGGCCTGGCGGATACGCAGTATTTT.

In this sample, this clone turned up a few times. The rearrangement joins TRBV7-2 to TRBJ1-5; D gene ambiguous. From germline, CDR1 is SGHTA and CDR2 FQGNSA. V lost 1 base and J lost 11, with 18 bases in between. This CDR3 is built from 15 residues. CDR3 sequence reads: CASSLVAGYLGTQHF. The CDR3 nucleotides read TGTGCCAGCAGCTTAGTCGCTGGATATCTAGGCACCCAGCATTTT.

The genes are TRBV6-5 and TRBJ1-2, with D perhaps TRBD1 (6 bases). The germline V and J ends were trimmed by 6 bases and 4 bases, with 18 bases remaining between them. Germline assignment: CDR1 MNHEY and CDR2 SVGAGI. This CDR3 spans 15 amino acids. CDR3 DNA: TGTGCCAGCAGCCGCAAAAGGGACACCACCTATGGCTACACCTTC. Translated: CASSRKRDTTYGYTF.

The chain links TRBV2 to TRBJ1-2, with 9 nucleotides matching TRBD1. The CDR3 is 13 amino acids. V dropped 8 bases and J dropped 7; count of bases not matched to a gene: 8. Germline V gives CDR1 SNHLY, CDR2 FYNNEI. CDR3 nucleotide sequence: TGTGCCAGCGTACGGACAGGGGTCGCTGGCTACACCTTC. Its protein is CASVRTGVAGYTF.

The V gene is TRBV9, the J gene TRBJ2-7, with TRBD2 matching over 7 bases. The CDR3 runs to 15 residues. The V and J ends lost 0 bases and 4 bases, in that order; junction bases with no gene match: 7. Germline V lookup: CDR1 SGDLS, CDR2 YYNGEE. The DNA of the CDR3 is TGTGCCAGCAGCGTAGGCCCAGCGGGGTTTTACGAGCAGTACTTC. Its translation: CASSVGPAGFYEQYF. The full variable domain, in which reference TRBV9 and TRBJ2-7 provide the parts outside the CDR3, is DSGVTQTPKHLITATGQRVTLRCSPRSGDLSVYWYQQSLDQGLQFLIQYYNGEERAKGNILERFSAQQFPDLHSELNLSSLELGDSALYFCASSVGPAGFYEQYFGPGTRLTVT.

The chain joins TRBV6-1 to TRBJ2-3; 9 bases line up with TRBD2. Germline V gives CDR1 MNHNS, CDR2 SASEGT. The CDR3 covers 15 residues. J lost 2 bases, V lost 6 bases, and 6 bases had no gene match. The CDR3 protein is CASRVSGGPTDTQYF. CDR3 nucleotides: TGTGCCAGCAGGGTTAGCGGGGGCCCCACAGATACGCAGTATTTT.

The rearrangement uses TRBV7-9 and TRBJ1-2; D is unclear. The CDR3 has 15 amino acids. Trimming removed 2 bases from V and 4 bases from J, with 14 bases in between. Germline CDR1 is SEHNR and CDR2 is FQNEAQ (reference sequence). The CDR3 region has the DNA TGTGCCAGCAGCTTACCTGACCTGGCGGGCTATGGCTACACCTTC. Protein sequence: CASSLPDLAGYGYTF. Supplemented by reference TRBV7-9 and TRBJ1-2, the full variable domain reads DTGVSQNPRHKITKRGQNVTFRCDPISEHNRLYWYRQTLGQGPEFLTYFQNEAQLEKSRLLSDRFSAERPKGSFSTLEIQRTEQGDSAMYLCASSLPDLAGYGYTFGSGTRLTVV.

This chain joins TRBV2 and TRBJ1-1; D is perhaps TRBD1 (5 bases). Trimming removed 5 bases from V and 7 bases from J, with 14 bases in between. Germline V CDR1 and CDR2: SNHLY, FYNNEI. The CDR3 spans 13 residues. The CDR3 is CASSRGAFGEAFF. In DNA form, the CDR3 reads TGTGCCAGCAGTCGCGGGGCTTTTGGTGAAGCTTTCTTT.

The V call is TRBV11-2, the J call TRBJ1-2, with 7 bases fitting TRBD1. Germline V CDR1 and CDR2: SGHAT, FQNNGV. With V trimmed by 0 bases and J by 3 bases, 7 bases remained unmatched. The CDR3 is 16 amino acids. The DNA for the CDR3 is TGTGCCAGCAGCTTAGATGGTCCGCAGGGGGACTATGGCTACACCTTC. Translation: CASSLDGPQGDYGYTF. Full variable domain (missing parts from reference TRBV11-2 and TRBJ1-2): EAGVAQSPRYKIIEKRQSVAFWCNPISGHATLYWYQQILGQGPKLLIQFQNNGVVDDSQLPKDRFSAERLKGVDSTLKIQPAKLEDSAVYLCASSLDGPQGDYGYTFGSGTRLTVV.

Relative to its sample, this clone is medium-sized. The rearrangement links TRBV11-1 to TRBJ2-7, with D possibly being TRBD1 (6 bases). Germline-derived CDR1 and CDR2 are SGHAT and FQDESV (reference sequence). V shed 6 bases and J shed 3 bases, with 12 bases lying between them. This CDR3 comprises 13 residues. The DNA of the CDR3 is TGTGCCAGCAGGAAAGACAGGAACTACGAGCAGTACTTC. This codes for CASRKDRNYEQYF. Looking up the rest from reference TRBV11-1 and TRBJ2-7 gives the full variable domain: EAEVAQSPRYKITEKSQAVAFWCDPISGHATLYWYRQILGQGPELLVQFQDESVVDDSQLPKDRFSAERLKGVDSTLKIQPAELGDSAMYLCASRKDRNYEQYFGPGTRLTVT.

This clone occurred a few times. The chain has TRBV6-5 and TRBJ1-2, with D perhaps TRBD1 (6 bases). This CDR3 has 14 amino acids. Per the germline V gene, CDR1 is MNHEY and CDR2 is SVGAGI. Trimming cost V 4 bases and J 2 bases, with 11 bases left between them. CDR3: CASSSGDTNYGYTF. CDR3 coding DNA: TGTGCCAGCAGTTCTGGGGACACAAACTATGGCTACACCTTC.

This chain connects TRBV5-1 to TRBJ2-1, with a tentative D call TRBD2 (6 bases). CDR3 length: 16 amino acids. The V gene's germline CDR1 is SGHRS and CDR2 YFSETQ. Trimming left V 1 base short and J 6 bases short, with 17 bases between. CDR3 protein: CASSLYVGGASNEQFF. The CDR3 DNA follows: TGCGCCAGCAGCTTGTACGTCGGGGGAGCTTCCAATGAGCAGTTCTTC.